The 27 T cell receptor beta chains below come from one sample, sequenced in a study of cytomegalovirus exposure and HLA in healthy donors. Primers: 60 Vbeta forward and 13 Jbeta reverse. Method: immunoSEQ multiplex PCR; TCRdb's copy keeps in-frame clones and lacks some. The sample lists over 150,000 clones, 75% to 90% occurring once. What was sequenced was PBMCs. Receptor source: a human donor in good health.

This chain uses TRBV2 with TRBJ1-5; no definite D call. Germline lookup yields CDR1 SNHLY and CDR2 FYNNEI. There are 17 residues in the CDR3. Between the trimmed V and J ends, which lost 0 bases and 0 bases, there was a span of 12 bases. CDR3 protein: CASSEAPRSYSNQPQHF. CDR3 DNA sequence: TGTGCCAGCAGTGAAGCGCCCCGAAGCTATAGCAATCAGCCCCAGCATTTT.

This rearrangement joins TRBV4-3 to TRBJ2-5; 9 bases agree with TRBD2. The J call is doubtful: the DNA matches TRBJ2-7 better. The V gene's germline CDR1 is LGHNA and CDR2 YSLEER. The CDR3 extends over 15 amino acids. In DNA, the CDR3 is TGCGCCAGCAGCCAAGACGCGACTAGCGGTTACGAGCAGTACTTC. Translating it yields CASSQDATSGYEQYF.

The chain has TRBV6-1 and TRBJ2-7; the D gene is possibly TRBD1 (6 bases). The CDR3 covers 13 residues. Trimming took 6 bases from V and 6 from J, leaving 15 bases between them. Germline V gene data show CDR1 as MNHNS and CDR2 as SASEGT. The chain's CDR3 is CASREMTGSEQYF. The CDR3 coding sequence is TGTGCCAGCAGGGAAATGACAGGATCCGAGCAGTACTTC.

This clone was seen a few times. The chain couples TRBV30 to TRBJ1-2; 10 bases line up with TRBD1. Germline loops: CDR1 GTSNPN, CDR2 SVGIG (reference sequence). The CDR3 sequence is 21 residues long. Germline trimming cut 0 bases from V and 3 bases from J; bases unmatched to any gene: 22. CDR3 DNA: TGTGCCTGGAGTGTTTGGCGGGTTAATTTTTCCGGACAGGGGGAATACTATGGCTACACCTTC. It specifies CAWSVWRVNFSGQGEYYGYTF. Supplemented by reference TRBV30 and TRBJ1-2, the full variable domain reads SQTIHQWPATLVQPVGSPLSLECTVEGTSNPNLYWYRQAAGRGLQLLFYSVGIGQISSEVPQNLSASRPQDRQFILSSKKLLLSDSGFYLCAWSVWRVNFSGQGEYYGYTFGSGTRLTVV.

V usage is TRBV6-5 and J usage is TRBJ1-1; 9 bases map to TRBD1. The CDR3 spans 16 residues. Looked up from germline, CDR1 is MNHEY and CDR2 is SVGAGI. Germline trimming cut 4 bases from V and 0 bases from J; bases unmatched to any gene: 6. CDR3 in DNA: TGTGCCAGCAGTTTTGGGACAGGGCCCATGAACACTGAAGCTTTCTTT. Translating gives CASSFGTGPMNTEAFF.

The V call is TRBV6-1, the J call TRBJ1-6, with 7 bases aligning to TRBD1. J gave up 7 bases and V 3 bases, and 6 bases lay outside the gene matches. Germline CDR1 reads MNHNS; CDR2 reads SASEGT. The CDR3 has 15 residues. CDR3 region: CASSEQGVGNSPLHF. CDR3 nucleotides: TGTGCCAGCAGTGAGCAGGGGGTGGGGAATTCACCCCTCCACTTT.

CDR3 loop: CASRSLQQNTEAFF. In nucleotides, the CDR3 is TGTGCCAGCAGATCATTACAACAGAACACTGAAGCTTTCTTT. V and J are TRBV5-6 and TRBJ1-1; D unresolved. This CDR3 spans 14 amino acids. Between the trimmed V and J ends, which lost 5 bases and 1 base, there was a span of 12 bases. The germline V gene encodes CDR1 SGHDT and CDR2 YYEEEE.

This chain links TRBV19 with TRBJ1-4, with D perhaps matching TRBD1 (6 bases). CDR1 is LNHDA and CDR2 is SQIVND in the germline V gene (reference sequence). This CDR3 region has 13 residues. V lost 5 bases to trimming and J lost 8 bases, with 12 bases between them. DNA of the CDR3: TGTGCCAGTAGTGTCCAGGGGAGCGAAAAACTGTTTTTT. Translated: CASSVQGSEKLFF.

The rearrangement links TRBV2 to TRBJ2-3; TRBD2 agrees at 8 bases. CDR1 and CDR2 (germline): SNHLY, FYNNEI. Trimming cost V 4 bases and J 0 bases; bases outside gene matches: 6. This CDR3 spans 16 amino acids. The CDR3 bases are TGTGCCAGCAGTGTGAGAACTAGCGGTAGCACAGATACGCAGTATTTT. This encodes CASSVRTSGSTDTQYF.

This clone has a single count. The chain links TRBV9 to TRBJ1-1; D is perhaps TRBD1 (5 bases). Germline assignment: CDR1 SGDLS and CDR2 YYNGEE. The CDR3 sequence is 16 residues long. V was clipped by 0 bases and J by 2 bases, with 14 bases between them. The CDR3 is CASSVVPDRLNTEAFF. The CDR3 DNA follows: TGTGCCAGCAGCGTAGTTCCCGACAGATTAAACACTGAAGCTTTCTTT. The full variable domain, in which reference TRBV9 and TRBJ1-1 provide the parts outside the CDR3, is DSGVTQTPKHLITATGQRVTLRCSPRSGDLSVYWYQQSLDQGLQFLIQYYNGEERAKGNILERFSAQQFPDLHSELNLSSLELGDSALYFCASSVVPDRLNTEAFFGQGTRLTVV.

The gene calls are TRBV4-2 and TRBJ2-5; the match to TRBD2 covers 9 bases. Trimming cost V 0 bases and J 7 bases; bases outside gene matches: 12. From germline, CDR1 is LGHNA and CDR2 YNFKEQ. The CDR3 has 17 residues. CDR3 sequence reads: CASSQEVAGAFTGTQYF. The CDR3 nucleotides read TGTGCCAGCAGCCAAGAGGTAGCGGGGGCTTTTACTGGGACCCAGTACTTC.

The rearrangement joins TRBV11-2 to TRBJ2-2; 7 positions agree with TRBD1. There are 16 residues in the CDR3. Germline loops: CDR1 SGHAT, CDR2 FQNNGV. V trimming: 1 base; J trimming: 4 bases; junction bases outside the gene matches: 6. The CDR3 region is CASSLVLSGGTGELFF. CDR3 nucleotide sequence: TGTGCCAGCAGCTTAGTGTTGTCAGGGGGCACCGGGGAGCTGTTTTTT. The full variable domain, its missing parts supplied by reference TRBV11-2 and TRBJ2-2, is EAGVAQSPRYKIIEKRQSVAFWCNPISGHATLYWYQQILGQGPKLLIQFQNNGVVDDSQLPKDRFSAERLKGVDSTLKIQPAKLEDSAVYLCASSLVLSGGTGELFFGEGSRLTVL.

The CDR3 nucleotides are TGTGCCAGCAGCTTAGGGGCCCTAGCCCTCTCTAATGAGCAGTTCTTC. It is translated as CASSLGALALSNEQFF. The rearrangement links TRBV11-2 to TRBJ2-1, with TRBD2 as a possible D gene (5 bases). The CDR3 is 16 amino acids. CDR1 is SGHAT, CDR2 FQNNGV, per germline. V gave up 1 base and J gave up 7 bases, with 17 bases separating them.

The chain links TRBV28 to TRBJ1-4, with 7 bases matching TRBD1. CDR1 is MDHEN and CDR2 is SYDVKM in the germline V gene. V shed 11 bases and J 8 bases; nucleotides not matched to a gene: 11. The CDR3 totals 13 residues. The CDR3 loop is CAGRGGAREKLFF. The CDR3 DNA follows: TGTGCCGGGAGAGGGGGCGCAAGGGAAAAACTGTTTTTT.

The chain uses TRBV5-5 and TRBJ1-1; 7 nucleotides match TRBD1. The CDR3 is 14 residues long. V trimming: 4 bases; J trimming: 2 bases; junction bases outside the gene matches: 5. Germline V gene sequence: CDR1 SGHKS, CDR2 YYEKEE (reference sequence). The CDR3 DNA reads TGTGCCAGCAGCATCGGACAGGTCAACACTGAAGCTTTCTTT. It encodes CASSIGQVNTEAFF.

The chain employs TRBV6-5 and TRBJ2-3; D is unclear. The germline CDR1 and CDR2 sequences are MNHEY and SVGAGI. With 2 bases removed from V and 7 bases from J, the gap between germline ends came to 13 bases. This CDR3 region has 14 residues. As DNA, the CDR3 is TGTGCCAGCAGTTACCGAGACACTGGTTATACGCAGTATTTT. It yields the protein CASSYRDTGYTQYF.

This CDR3 is CASSPDRDEQYF. CDR3 DNA: TGCGCCAGCAGCCCAGACAGGGACGAGCAGTACTTC. This sequence joins TRBV5-1 and TRBJ2-7; the match to TRBD1 covers 7 bases. Germline V gene sequence: CDR1 SGHRS, CDR2 YFSETQ. J was trimmed by 5 bases and V by 4 bases; bases with no gene match: 3. CDR3 length equals 12 residues.

The rearrangement joins TRBV9 to TRBJ1-2; tentative D call: TRBD1 (6 bases). The CDR3 contains 15 residues. Germline-derived CDR1 and CDR2 are SGDLS and YYNGEE. Trimming left V 5 bases short and J 1 base short, with 15 bases between. CDR3 coding DNA: TGTGCCAGCAGAGATTTGAGGACAGTTAACTATGGCTACACCTTC. Encoded protein: CASRDLRTVNYGYTF. Variable domain in full (rest from reference TRBV9 and TRBJ1-2): DSGVTQTPKHLITATGQRVTLRCSPRSGDLSVYWYQQSLDQGLQFLIQYYNGEERAKGNILERFSAQQFPDLHSELNLSSLELGDSALYFCASRDLRTVNYGYTFGSGTRLTVV.

This clone turned up a few times. V usage is TRBV9 and J usage is TRBJ2-1, with 9 bases that match TRBD1. Unmatched junction bases numbered 10, after V lost 4 bases and J lost 5 bases. This CDR3 has 16 residues. Germline V lookup: CDR1 SGDLS, CDR2 YYNGEE. The CDR3 coding sequence is TGTGCCAGCAGCCCCCGCCGGGACAGGGCCGACAATGAGCAGTTCTTC. Its translation: CASSPRRDRADNEQFF.

The chain employs TRBV18 and TRBJ2-2; 11 bases are shared with TRBD2. The junction had 1 base not matched to a gene; V was cut back by 2 bases and J by 5 bases. In germline, CDR1 is KGHSH, CDR2 LQKENI. This CDR3 contains 15 residues. The DNA of the CDR3 is TGTGCCAGCTCACCATCTAGCGGGGGGACCGGGGAGCTGTTTTTT. It translates to CASSPSSGGTGELFF.

The chain carries TRBV28 and TRBJ1-1; D may be TRBD1 (5 bases). The CDR3 has 14 amino acids. The V and J ends lost 5 bases and 0 bases respectively, with 10 bases between them. From germline, CDR1 is MDHEN and CDR2 SYDVKM. In DNA, the CDR3 is TGTGCCAGCAGTCCCCACAGGATGAACACTGAAGCTTTCTTT. Translating it yields CASSPHRMNTEAFF.

This sequence joins TRBV4-3 and TRBJ2-4; D possibly corresponds to TRBD1 (6 bases). This CDR3 is 17 amino acids long. V was shortened by 1 base and J by 0 bases, with 13 bases between the two germline ends. The germline gives CDR1 LGHNA, CDR2 YSLEER. This CDR3 reads CASSQVQGLGAKNIQYF. The CDR3 DNA reads TGCGCCAGCAGCCAAGTACAGGGTTTGGGAGCCAAAAACATTCAGTACTTC.

This chain uses TRBV5-6 with TRBJ1-2; D might be TRBD1 (5 bases). The CDR3 spans 14 residues. Deletions cut 2 bases from V and 4 bases from J, with 12 bases between. Germline V CDR1 and CDR2: SGHDT, YYEEEE. The CDR3 DNA reads as TGTGCCAGCAGCTTCTTAGGGGCCCGCTATGGCTACACCTTC. It specifies CASSFLGARYGYTF.

As for this clone: This CDR3 is also generated by other DNA sequences in the sample. The chain carries TRBV5-1 and TRBJ2-2, with D possibly being TRBD2 (6 bases). The ends were cut back, 0 bases at V and 5 bases at J, with 8 bases in the middle. Germline V lookup: CDR1 SGHRS, CDR2 YFSETQ. The CDR3 is 14 amino acids. The CDR3 DNA reads as TGCGCCAGCAGCTTGGCAGGAGGGACCGGGGAGCTGTTTTTT. This codes for CASSLAGGTGELFF.

The rearrangement uses TRBV4-3 and TRBJ1-2; TRBD1 matches 10 bases. The CDR3 has 17 amino acids. J lost 7 bases, V lost 0 bases, and 11 bases had no gene match. The germline V gene encodes CDR1 LGHNA and CDR2 YSLEER. The DNA for the CDR3 is TGCGCCAGCAGCCAAGACGACTCCGGGACAGGGGTCTTTGGCTACACCTTC. It codes for CASSQDDSGTGVFGYTF.

This rearrangement joins TRBV5-1 to TRBJ2-1; D might be TRBD1 (5 bases). CDR3 size: 12 residues. Trimming left V 3 bases short and J 10 bases short, with 11 bases between. In germline, CDR1 is SGHRS, CDR2 YFSETQ. The CDR3 reads CASSSDRTEQFF. The CDR3 DNA follows: TGCGCCAGCAGCTCGGACCGGACAGAGCAGTTCTTC.

The chain employs TRBV7-9 and TRBJ2-2; D is possibly TRBD1 (7 bases). The CDR3 sequence is 14 residues long. V was shortened by 5 bases and J by 3 bases, with 10 bases between the two germline ends. The germline gives CDR1 SEHNR, CDR2 FQNEAQ (reference sequence). CDR3 loop: CASSPGGYTGELFF. The CDR3 DNA reads as TGTGCCAGCAGCCCAGGGGGGTACACCGGGGAGCTGTTTTTT. Based on the CDR3 plus reference TRBV7-9 and TRBJ2-2, the full variable domain is DTGVSQNPRHKITKRGQNVTFRCDPISEHNRLYWYRQTLGQGPEFLTYFQNEAQLEKSRLLSDRFSAERPKGSFSTLEIQRTEQGDSAMYLCASSPGGYTGELFFGEGSRLTVL.